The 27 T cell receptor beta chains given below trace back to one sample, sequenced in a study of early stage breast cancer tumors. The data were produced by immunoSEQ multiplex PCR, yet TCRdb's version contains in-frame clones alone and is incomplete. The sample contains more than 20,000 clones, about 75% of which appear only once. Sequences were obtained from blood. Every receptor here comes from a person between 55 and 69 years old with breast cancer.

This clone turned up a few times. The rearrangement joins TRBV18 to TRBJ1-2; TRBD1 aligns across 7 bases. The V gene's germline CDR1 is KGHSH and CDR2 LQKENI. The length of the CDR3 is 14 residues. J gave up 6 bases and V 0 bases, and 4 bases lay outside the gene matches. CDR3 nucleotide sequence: TGTGCCAGCTCACCACCGGAGACAGGGAATGGCTACACCTTC. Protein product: CASSPPETGNGYTF.

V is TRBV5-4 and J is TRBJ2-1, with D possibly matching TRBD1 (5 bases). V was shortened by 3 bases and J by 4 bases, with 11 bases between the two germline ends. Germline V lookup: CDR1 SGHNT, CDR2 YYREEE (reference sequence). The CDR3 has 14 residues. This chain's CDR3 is CASSSTGTYNEQFF. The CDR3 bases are TGTGCCAGCAGCTCAACAGGTACTTACAATGAGCAGTTCTTC. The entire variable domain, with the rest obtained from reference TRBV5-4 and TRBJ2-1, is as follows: ETGVTQSPTHLIKTRGQQVTLRCSSQSGHNTVSWYQQALGQGPQFIFQYYREEENGRGNFPPRFSGLQFPNYSSELNVNALELDDSALYLCASSSTGTYNEQFFGPGTRLTVL.

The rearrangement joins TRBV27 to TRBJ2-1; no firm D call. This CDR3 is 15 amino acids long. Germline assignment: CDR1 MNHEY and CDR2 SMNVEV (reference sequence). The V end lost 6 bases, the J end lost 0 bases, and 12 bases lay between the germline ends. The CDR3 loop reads CASRLRPGSYNEQFF. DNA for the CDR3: TGTGCCAGCAGACTGAGGCCAGGCTCCTACAATGAGCAGTTCTTC.

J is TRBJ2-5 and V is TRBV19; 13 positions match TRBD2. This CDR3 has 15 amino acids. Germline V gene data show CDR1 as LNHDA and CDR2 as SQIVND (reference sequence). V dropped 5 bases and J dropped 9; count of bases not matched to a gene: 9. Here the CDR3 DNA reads TGTGCCAGTAGTCCCGGGACTAGCGGGACGGCGGCCCAGTACTTC. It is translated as CASSPGTSGTAAQYF.

CDR3 sequence: CASSFGGATYEQYF. The CDR3 DNA sequence: TGTGCCAGCAGCTTCGGCGGGGCTACCTACGAGCAGTACTTC. The chain joins TRBV11-2 to TRBJ2-7; tentatively, D is TRBD2 (6 bases). The CDR3 is 14 residues long. Germline-derived CDR1 and CDR2 are SGHAT and FQNNGV. The V end was cut by 3 bases, the J end by 2 bases, with 11 bases between.

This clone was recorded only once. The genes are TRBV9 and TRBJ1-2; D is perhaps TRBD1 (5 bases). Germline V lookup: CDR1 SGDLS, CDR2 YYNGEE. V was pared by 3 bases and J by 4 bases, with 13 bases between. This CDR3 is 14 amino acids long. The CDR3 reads CASSAPGTGYGYTF. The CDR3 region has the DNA TGTGCCAGCAGCGCCCCCGGGACGGGCTATGGCTACACCTTC.

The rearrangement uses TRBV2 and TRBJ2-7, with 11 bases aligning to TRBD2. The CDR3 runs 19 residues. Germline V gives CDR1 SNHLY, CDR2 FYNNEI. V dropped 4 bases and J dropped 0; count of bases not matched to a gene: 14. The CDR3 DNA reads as TGTGCCAGCAGTGTACCCGGGACTAGCGGTATCGGGGCCTCCTACGAGCAGTACTTC. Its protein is CASSVPGTSGIGASYEQYF.

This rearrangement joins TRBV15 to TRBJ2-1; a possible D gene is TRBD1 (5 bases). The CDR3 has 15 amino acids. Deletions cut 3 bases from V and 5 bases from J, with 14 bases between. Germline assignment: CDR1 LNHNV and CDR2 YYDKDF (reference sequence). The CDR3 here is CATSSPGRFNNEQFF. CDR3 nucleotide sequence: TGTGCCACCAGCAGCCCAGGGCGGTTTAACAATGAGCAGTTCTTC.

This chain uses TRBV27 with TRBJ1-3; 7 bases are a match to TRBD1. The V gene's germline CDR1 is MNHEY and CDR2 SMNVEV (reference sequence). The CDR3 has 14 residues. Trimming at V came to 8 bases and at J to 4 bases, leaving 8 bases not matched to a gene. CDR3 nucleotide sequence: TGTGCCAGCCGACTAACAGGGGCCGGAAACACCATATATTTT. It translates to CASRLTGAGNTIYF.

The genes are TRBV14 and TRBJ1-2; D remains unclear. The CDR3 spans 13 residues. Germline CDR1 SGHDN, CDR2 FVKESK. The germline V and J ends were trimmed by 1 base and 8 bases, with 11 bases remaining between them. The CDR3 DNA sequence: TGTGCCAGCAGCCAAGTCTTCTCGGGAGGCTACACCTTC. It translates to CASSQVFSGGYTF.

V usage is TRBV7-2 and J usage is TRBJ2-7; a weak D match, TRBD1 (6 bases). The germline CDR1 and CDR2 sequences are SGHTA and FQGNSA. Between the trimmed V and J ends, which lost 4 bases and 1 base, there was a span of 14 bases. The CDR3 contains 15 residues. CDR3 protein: CASSSQGERSYEQYF. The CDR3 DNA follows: TGTGCCAGCAGCTCACAGGGTGAACGGTCCTACGAGCAGTACTTC.

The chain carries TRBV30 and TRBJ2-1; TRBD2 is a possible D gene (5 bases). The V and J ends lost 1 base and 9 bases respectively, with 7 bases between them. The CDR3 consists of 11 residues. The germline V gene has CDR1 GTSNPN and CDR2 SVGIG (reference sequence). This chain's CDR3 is CAWSGGSEQFF. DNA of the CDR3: TGTGCCTGGAGTGGAGGGAGTGAGCAGTTCTTC.

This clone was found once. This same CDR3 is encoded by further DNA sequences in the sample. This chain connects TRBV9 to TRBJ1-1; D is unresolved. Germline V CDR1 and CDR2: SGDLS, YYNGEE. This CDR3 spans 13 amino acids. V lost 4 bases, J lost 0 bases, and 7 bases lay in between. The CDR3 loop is CASSPGLNTEAFF. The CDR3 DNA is TGTGCCAGCAGCCCTGGTTTGAACACTGAAGCTTTCTTT.

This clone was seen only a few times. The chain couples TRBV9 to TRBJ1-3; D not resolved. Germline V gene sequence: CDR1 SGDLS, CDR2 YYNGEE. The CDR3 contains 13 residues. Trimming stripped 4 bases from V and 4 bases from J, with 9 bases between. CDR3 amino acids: CASSQDKGNTIYF. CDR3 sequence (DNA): TGTGCCAGCAGCCAAGATAAAGGAAACACCATATATTTT.

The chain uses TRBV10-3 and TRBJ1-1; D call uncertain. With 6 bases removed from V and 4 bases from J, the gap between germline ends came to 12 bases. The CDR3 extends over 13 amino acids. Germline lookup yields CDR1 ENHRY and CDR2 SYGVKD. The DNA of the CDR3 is TGTGCCATCAGCGAGGTTGAGGGCACTGAAGCTTTCTTT. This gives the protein CAISEVEGTEAFF.

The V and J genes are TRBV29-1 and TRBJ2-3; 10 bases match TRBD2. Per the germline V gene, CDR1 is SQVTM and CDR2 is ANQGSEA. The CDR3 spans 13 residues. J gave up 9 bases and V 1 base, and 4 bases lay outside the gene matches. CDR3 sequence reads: CSVEALAGETQYF. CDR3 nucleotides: TGCAGCGTTGAAGCTCTAGCGGGAGAGACGCAGTATTTT.

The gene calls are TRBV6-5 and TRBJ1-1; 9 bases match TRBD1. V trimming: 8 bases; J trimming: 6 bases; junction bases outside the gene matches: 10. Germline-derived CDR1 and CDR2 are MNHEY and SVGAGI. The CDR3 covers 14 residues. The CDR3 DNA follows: TGTGCCAGCGGACAGGGGCAGGGTAACGCTGAAGCTTTCTTT. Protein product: CASGQGQGNAEAFF.

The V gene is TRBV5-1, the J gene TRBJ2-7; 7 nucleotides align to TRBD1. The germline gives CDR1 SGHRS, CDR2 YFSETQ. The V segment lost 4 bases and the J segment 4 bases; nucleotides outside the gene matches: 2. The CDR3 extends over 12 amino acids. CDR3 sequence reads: CASSEGQYEQYF. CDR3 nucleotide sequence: TGCGCCAGCAGCGAGGGACAGTACGAGCAGTACTTC.

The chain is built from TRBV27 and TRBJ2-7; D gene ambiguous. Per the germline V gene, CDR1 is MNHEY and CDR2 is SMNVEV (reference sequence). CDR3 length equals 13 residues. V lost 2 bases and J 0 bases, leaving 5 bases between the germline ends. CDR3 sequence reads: CASSLVGSYEQYF. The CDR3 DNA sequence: TGTGCCAGCAGTTTAGTGGGCTCCTACGAGCAGTACTTC.

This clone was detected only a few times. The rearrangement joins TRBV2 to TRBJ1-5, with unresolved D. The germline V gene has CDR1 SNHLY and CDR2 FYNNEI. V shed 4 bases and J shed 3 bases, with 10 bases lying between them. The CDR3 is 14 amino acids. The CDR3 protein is CASSGESLNQPQHF. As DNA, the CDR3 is TGTGCCAGCAGTGGAGAGAGCCTCAATCAGCCCCAGCATTTT.

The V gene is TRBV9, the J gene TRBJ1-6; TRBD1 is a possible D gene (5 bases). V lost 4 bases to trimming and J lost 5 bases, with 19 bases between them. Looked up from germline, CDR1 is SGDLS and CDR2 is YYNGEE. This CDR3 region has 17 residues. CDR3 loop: CASSLQGRPGDNSPLHF. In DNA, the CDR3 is TGTGCCAGCAGCCTTCAGGGTCGTCCCGGAGATAATTCACCCCTCCACTTT.

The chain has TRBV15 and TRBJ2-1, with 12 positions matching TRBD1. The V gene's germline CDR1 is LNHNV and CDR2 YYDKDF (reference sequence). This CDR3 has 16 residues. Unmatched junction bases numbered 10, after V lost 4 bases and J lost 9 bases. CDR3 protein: CATSTPGQGAKVEQFF. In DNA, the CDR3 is TGTGCCACCAGCACCCCGGGACAGGGGGCAAAGGTTGAGCAGTTCTTC.

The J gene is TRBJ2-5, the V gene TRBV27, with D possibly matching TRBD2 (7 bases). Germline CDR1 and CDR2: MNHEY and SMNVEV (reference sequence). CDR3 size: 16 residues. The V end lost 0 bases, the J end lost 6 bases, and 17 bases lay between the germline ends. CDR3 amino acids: CASSLSGEGGWQTQYF. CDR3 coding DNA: TGTGCCAGCAGTTTATCGGGGGAGGGGGGGTGGCAGACCCAGTACTTC.

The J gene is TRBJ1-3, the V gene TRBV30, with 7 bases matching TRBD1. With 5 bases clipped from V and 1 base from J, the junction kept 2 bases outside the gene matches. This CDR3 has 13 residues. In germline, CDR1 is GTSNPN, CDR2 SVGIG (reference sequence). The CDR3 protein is CAWATGSGNTIYF. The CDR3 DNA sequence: TGTGCCTGGGCGACAGGGTCTGGAAACACCATATATTTT.

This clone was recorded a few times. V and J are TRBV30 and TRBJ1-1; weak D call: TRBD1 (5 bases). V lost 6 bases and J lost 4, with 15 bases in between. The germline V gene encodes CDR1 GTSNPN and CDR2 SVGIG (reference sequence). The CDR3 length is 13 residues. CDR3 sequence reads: CACTGTKTTEAFF. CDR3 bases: TGTGCCTGCACCGGGACCAAGACCACTGAAGCTTTCTTT.

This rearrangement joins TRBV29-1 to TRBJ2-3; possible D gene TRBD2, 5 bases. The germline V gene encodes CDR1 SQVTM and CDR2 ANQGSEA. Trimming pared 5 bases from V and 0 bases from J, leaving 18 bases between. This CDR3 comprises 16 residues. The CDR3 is CSVTTEASLSTDTQYF. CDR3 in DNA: TGCAGCGTTACGACGGAGGCTAGCCTTAGCACAGATACGCAGTATTTT.

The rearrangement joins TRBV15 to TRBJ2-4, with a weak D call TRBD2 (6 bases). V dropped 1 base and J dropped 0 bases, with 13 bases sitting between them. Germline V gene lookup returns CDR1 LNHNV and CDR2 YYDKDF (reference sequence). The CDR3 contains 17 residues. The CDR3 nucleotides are TGTGCCACCAGCAGAGGCCTAGCGTCGCTAGCCAAAAACATTCAGTACTTC. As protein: CATSRGLASLAKNIQYF. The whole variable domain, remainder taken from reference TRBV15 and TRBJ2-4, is DAMVIQNPRYQVTQFGKPVTLSCSQTLNHNVMYWYQQKSSQAPKLLFHYYDKDFNNEADTPDNFQSRRPNTSFCFLDIRSPGLGDTAMYLCATSRGLASLAKNIQYFGAGTRLSVL.